The clone carrying this TCR beta chain was seen a few times. No antigen is known for it. This entry is derived from a study of CD8 T cells in ankylosing spondylitis. V lost 5 bases and J 1 base, leaving 10 bases between the germline ends. The CDR3 loop spans 14 amino acids. Germline values: CDR1 SEHNR, CDR2 FQNEAQ (reference sequence). Findings and limits, study-wide: CD8+ by phenotype, disease-linked clones were relatively rare in peripheral blood. What appeared characteristic of ankylosing spondylitis blood was a TCR beta motif of 7 or 8 highly homologous variants.

In TCRdb, the 5' RACE reads were re-called with MiXCR into one record per CDR3 protein. The table lists about 140,000 distinct CDR3 sequences, 5.5% to 7.5% of them singletons, with roughly 12% in the top ten. V is TRBV7-9 and J is TRBJ2-3, with D possibly being TRBD1 or TRBD2 (5 bases each). The sequencing input was blood, either unsorted or a sorted T cell fraction (not recorded which). The TCR sequence derives from a female donor with ankylosing spondylitis or in good health (not recorded which). The CDR3 DNA sequence: TGTGCCAGCAGCCCGAGGGGACGCACAGATACGCAGTATTTT. This encodes CASSPRGRTDTQYF.